Following are 8 T cell receptor beta chains from one sample sequenced in a study of shared clonotypes between healthy human individuals. Profiling relied on immunoSEQ multiplex PCR, and the TCRdb table lists in-frame clones only, not all of them. The table lists about 1.9 million clones, 93% of them singletons. CD45RO negativity and positive selection for CCR7 defined naive CD8 cells, a population that excluded terminally differentiated effector memory CD45RA+ cells. Sequenced material: naive CD8+ T cells from PBMCs. These receptors all stem from a man between 18 and 35 years old in good health. Some clones in this sample may be carry-over from other donors' samples.

V and J are TRBV2 and TRBJ2-1, with 9 nucleotides matching TRBD2. Germline V lookup: CDR1 SNHLY, CDR2 FYNNEI. This CDR3 is built from 16 residues. Trimming removed 4 bases from V and 5 bases from J; junction bases left unmatched: 9. CDR3 in DNA: TGTGCCAGCAGTGGTATAGTGACTAGCGGAGACAATGAGCAGTTCTTC. Its protein product is CASSGIVTSGDNEQFF.

This sequence joins TRBV4-1 and TRBJ2-7, with D tentatively TRBD1 (5 bases). Germline-derived CDR1 and CDR2 are MGHRA and YSYEKL. V was pared by 3 bases and J by 1 base, with 16 bases between. This CDR3 spans 16 amino acids. The CDR3 DNA is TGCGCCAGCAGCCACACCAGACAGTCCCGGTCCTACGAGCAGTACTTC. Protein: CASSHTRQSRSYEQYF.

CDR3 coding DNA: TGTGCCAGCAGTGAAGGGGAAGACGAGCAGTACTTC. Protein product: CASSEGEDEQYF. This chain links TRBV6-1 with TRBJ2-7; no reliable D call. Looked up from germline, CDR1 is MNHNS and CDR2 is SASEGT. The CDR3 loop spans 12 amino acids. The germline V and J ends were trimmed by 1 base and 5 bases, with 6 bases remaining between them.

The genes are TRBV7-3 and TRBJ2-1; D unclear. The germline CDR1 and CDR2 sequences are SGHTA and FQGTGA. V lost 5 bases and J 0 bases, leaving 20 bases between the germline ends. The length of the CDR3 is 18 residues. CDR3 sequence reads: CASSEWEGQLSSYNEQFF. The CDR3 coding sequence is TGTGCCAGCAGCGAATGGGAAGGGCAGTTGAGCTCCTACAATGAGCAGTTCTTC.

The chain has TRBV9 and TRBJ2-2, with a tentative D call TRBD1 (5 bases). The germline CDR1 and CDR2 sequences are SGDLS and YYNGEE. Trimming pared 2 bases from V and 1 base from J, leaving 15 bases between. The CDR3 contains 17 residues. The CDR3 coding sequence is TGTGCCAGCAGCGTTACGCAGGGTCGGCTGAACACCGGGGAGCTGTTTTTT. Translation: CASSVTQGRLNTGELFF.

This chain links TRBV11-2 with TRBJ1-2; D remains unclear. The V gene lost 2 bases and the J gene lost 5 bases, with 24 bases spanning the gap. CDR3 length: 18 residues. The germline gives CDR1 SGHAT, CDR2 FQNNGV. The CDR3 sequence: CASSLYQAPRGRGYGYTF. As DNA, the CDR3 is TGTGCCAGCAGCTTATACCAGGCGCCCCGAGGGAGAGGATATGGCTACACCTTC.

The rearrangement links TRBV27 to TRBJ1-2; D uncertain. The V and J ends lost 5 bases and 0 bases respectively, with 13 bases between them. The CDR3 covers 15 residues. Germline V gene lookup returns CDR1 MNHEY and CDR2 SMNVEV (reference sequence). CDR3 sequence (DNA): TGTGCCAGCAGTCCCCGGGCCTTGGCTAACTATGGCTACACCTTC. Its translation is CASSPRALANYGYTF.

The V and J genes are TRBV13 and TRBJ1-1; D is unresolved. Deletions cut 4 bases from V and 2 bases from J, with 14 bases between. The germline CDR1 and CDR2 sequences are PRHDT and FYEKMQ (reference sequence). The CDR3 loop spans 15 amino acids. DNA of the CDR3: TGTGCCAGCAGCTCGCCCCTTACAGATAACACTGAAGCTTTCTTT. Encoded protein: CASSSPLTDNTEAFF.